This TCR beta chain was documented in a study of read filtering for tumor transcriptome and immune sequencing. Study as a whole: RNA-seq yielded only 85 to 1273 TCR reads, IR-seq about 3.5 to 11 million.

Molecular barcoded adaptors covering alpha/delta and beta/gamma chains were used on 400 to 450 ng RNA. Each CDR3 protein gets one entry after TCRdb re-called the reads with MiXCR. This sample has about 130,000 distinct CDR3 sequences, with roughly 13% found just once. This clonotype was found many times. CDR3 length: 14 residues. CDR1 and CDR2 from the germline V gene are ENHRY and SYGVKD. V lost 2 bases and J lost 2, with 7 bases in between. The receptor comes from a donor older than 35 with multiple myeloma. Input material: a population of CD138-negative cells sorted from bone marrow. The chain couples TRBV10-3 to TRBJ1-5; D is unclear. CDR3 in DNA: TGTGCCATCAGTGAGGGTTTCGGCAATCAGCCCCAGCATTTT. Encoded protein: CAISEGFGNQPQHF.